Presented here are 32 T cell receptor beta chains from one specimen sequenced in a study of regulatory T cells in long-lasting Graves disease. Libraries of TCR beta came from iRepertoire HTBI primers plus Arm-PCR of CDR3 regions. A single record per CDR3 protein comes from TCRdb applying MiXCR to the multiplex PCR reads. The table includes around 250,000 distinct CDR3 sequences, around 19% detected once. Time point: newly diagnosed GD, antithyroid drugs for less than 3 months. RNA from PBMCs was the source of the TCR library. Sequences were derived from peripheral blood mononuclear cells (PBMCs), sampled at new diagnosis, from a patient treated with antithyroid drugs. The receptors derive from a female donor with Graves disease.

This clonotype was seen repeatedly, ten times or more. The rearrangement uses TRBV10-2 and TRBJ2-3; D is possibly TRBD2 (6 bases). From germline, CDR1 is WSHSY and CDR2 SAAADI. This CDR3 spans 14 amino acids. The V and J ends lost 7 bases and 3 bases respectively, with 14 bases between them. CDR3 sequence: CASKEGSGTDTQYF. DNA of the CDR3: TGCGCCAGCAAGGAGGGGTCGGGGACAGATACGCAGTATTTT.

At least ten counts were recorded for this clonotype. The chain employs TRBV6-2 or TRBV6-3 and TRBJ1-2; a possible D gene is TRBD1 (6 bases). Looked up from germline, CDR1 is MNHEY and CDR2 is SVGEGT. This CDR3 contains 14 residues. Deletions cut 7 bases from V and 3 bases from J, with 15 bases between. This CDR3 reads CASTYWGGDYGYTF. CDR3 bases: TGTGCCAGCACCTACTGGGGGGGCGACTATGGCTACACCTTC.

This clonotype was observed at least ten times. This chain uses TRBV11-3 with TRBJ2-3, with 9 bases that match TRBD2. CDR1 SGHNT and CDR2 YENEEA come from the germline V gene. J was trimmed by 2 bases and V by 1 base; bases with no gene match: 1. The length of the CDR3 is 15 residues. The CDR3 DNA is TGTGCCAGCAGCTTAGTAGCGGGGGTCACAGATACGCAGTATTTT. Its translation is CASSLVAGVTDTQYF. Using reference TRBV11-3 and TRBJ2-3 for the parts outside the CDR3, the full variable domain is EAGVVQSPRYKIIEKKQPVAFWCNPISGHNTLYWYLQNLGQGPELLIRYENEEAVDDSQLPKDRFSAERLKGVDSTLKIQPAELGDSAVYLCASSLVAGVTDTQYFGPGTRLTVL.

This clonotype was found many times. A much larger clone differs from this one at a single base, so this may be a read error. Given the absence of the conserved phenylalanine or tryptophan at the CDR3 end, a read error is likely. This chain connects TRBV2 to TRBJ1-1; 7 nucleotides agree with TRBD1. CDR1 and CDR2 from the germline V gene are SNHLY and FYNNEI. V shed 5 bases and J 4 bases; nucleotides not matched to a gene: 4. This CDR3 has 13 amino acids. The CDR3 loop is CASSLQGTTEAFL. The CDR3 DNA reads as TGTGCCAGCAGTTTACAGGGGACCACTGAAGCTTTCCTT.

J is TRBJ1-1 and V is TRBV7-9; 8 positions match TRBD1. The ends lost 4 bases at V and 3 bases at J; junction bases unmatched: 4. Per germline, CDR1 SEHNR and CDR2 FQNEAQ (reference sequence). This CDR3 spans 14 amino acids. CDR3 sequence reads: CASSWTGRDTEAFF. CDR3 DNA sequence: TGTGCCAGCAGCTGGACAGGGAGGGACACTGAAGCTTTCTTT.

This clonotype was counted ten times or more. The rearrangement joins TRBV6-2 or TRBV6-3 to TRBJ2-7; 7 bases are a match to TRBD1. Germline-derived CDR1 and CDR2 are MNHEY and SVGEGT. V lost 2 bases, J lost 3 bases, and 7 bases stayed unmatched. The CDR3 covers 15 residues. The CDR3 region has the DNA TGTGCCAGCAGTTACCTTAGCCAGGGGGACTACGAGCAGTACTTC. Translated, it gives CASSYLSQGDYEQYF.

This clonotype has ten or more counts. The gene calls are TRBV28 and TRBJ2-3, with 8 bases lining up with TRBD2. In germline, CDR1 is MDHEN, CDR2 SYDVKM. This CDR3 has 15 residues. The junction had 7 bases not matched to a gene; V was cut back by 6 bases and J by 2 bases. Written as DNA, the CDR3 is TGTGCCAGCAGAACTAGCGGCCCCGCCACAGATACGCAGTATTTT. Translated: CASRTSGPATDTQYF.

This clonotype has at least ten counts. The chain employs TRBV20-1 and TRBJ2-1, with 11 bases lining up with TRBD1. This CDR3 comprises 14 residues. The V gene end was trimmed by 5 bases and the J gene end by 4 bases; junction bases not matched to a gene: 4. CDR1 is DFQATT and CDR2 is SNEGSKA in the germline V gene (reference sequence). The DNA of the CDR3 is TGCAGTGCTCCGGACAGGGGGCCTTACAATGAGCAGTTCTTC. It is translated as CSAPDRGPYNEQFF.

The V and J genes are TRBV5-1 and TRBJ2-7; tentative D call: TRBD1 (6 bases). The CDR3 has 12 residues. The V gene's germline CDR1 is SGHRS and CDR2 YFSETQ. The germline V and J ends were trimmed by 5 bases and 5 bases, with 11 bases remaining between them. CDR3: CASSSQGHEQYF. CDR3 DNA: TGCGCCAGCAGTTCGCAGGGGCACGAGCAGTACTTC.

The J gene is TRBJ2-3, the V gene TRBV6-2 or TRBV6-3, with a possible D match to TRBD2 (6 bases). Trimming left V 8 bases short and J 2 bases short, with 14 bases between. Germline V gene sequence: CDR1 MNHEY, CDR2 SVGEGT. This CDR3 has 14 residues. CDR3 DNA: TGTGCCAGCTGGCGGGACTTAAACACAGATACGCAGTATTTT. Translated: CASWRDLNTDTQYF.

Here the CDR3 DNA reads TGTGCCAGCAGCCGGACTAGCGGTTTTACGGCAGATACGCAGTATTTT. Amino acids: CASSRTSGFTADTQYF. The chain joins TRBV7-6 to TRBJ2-3, with 10 bases that match TRBD2. Trimming cost V 5 bases and J 4 bases; bases outside gene matches: 9. Germline values: CDR1 SGHVS, CDR2 FNYEAQ. There are 16 residues in the CDR3. The entire variable domain, with the rest obtained from reference TRBV7-6 and TRBJ2-3, is as follows: GAGVSQSPRYKVTKRGQDVALRCDPISGHVSLYWYRQALGQGPEFLTYFNYEAQQDKSGLPNDRFSAERPEGSISTLTIQRTEQRDSAMYRCASSRTSGFTADTQYFGPGTRLTVL.

This clonotype came up many times. V is TRBV6-1 and J is TRBJ1-1; 8 bases line up with TRBD1. This CDR3 is built from 15 residues. In germline, CDR1 is MNHNS, CDR2 SASEGT. V lost 6 bases, J lost 1 base, and 7 bases stayed unmatched. CDR3 sequence: CASRPHDRGNTEAFF. The CDR3 DNA is TGTGCCAGCAGACCCCATGACAGGGGGAACACTGAAGCTTTCTTT.

This clonotype was seen a handful of times. The chain links TRBV10-1 to TRBJ2-1; 9 nucleotides align to TRBD1. The germline CDR1 and CDR2 sequences are WNHNN and SYGVQD (reference sequence). The trim removed 7 bases at V and 5 bases at J, leaving 9 bases unmatched. This CDR3 has 15 amino acids. The CDR3 coding sequence is TGCGCCAGCACACGGGGGACAGGGACCAACAATGAGCAGTTCTTC. Its protein is CASTRGTGTNNEQFF.

The rearrangement joins TRBV5-1 to TRBJ2-1, with TRBD2 matching 8 bases. The CDR3 is 15 residues long. V dropped 1 base and J dropped 5; count of bases not matched to a gene: 5. Germline assignment: CDR1 SGHRS and CDR2 YFSETQ. The CDR3 region has the DNA TGCGCCAGCAGCTTGAGCGGGAGACTCGACAATGAGCAGTTCTTC. Its translation is CASSLSGRLDNEQFF.

This clonotype was counted ten times or more. The J gene is TRBJ2-7, the V gene TRBV28; 9 bases are a match to TRBD1. Unmatched junction bases numbered 10, after V lost 3 bases and J lost 1 base. The germline gives CDR1 MDHEN, CDR2 SYDVKM. This CDR3 region has 17 residues. CDR3 sequence (DNA): TGTGCCAGCAGTTTTCTCCTTTCCGGGACAGGGTCCTACGAGCAGTACTTC. Protein sequence: CASSFLLSGTGSYEQYF.

This clonotype appeared many times. The V gene is TRBV7-9, the J gene TRBJ2-7, with D unresolved. Germline CDR1 and CDR2: SEHNR and FQNEAQ (reference sequence). The CDR3 spans 12 residues. V was cut by 1 base and J by 6 bases, with 7 bases left in between. CDR3 in amino acids: CASSLEGGEQYF. The CDR3 DNA is TGTGCCAGCAGCTTAGAAGGCGGCGAGCAGTACTTC.

At least ten counts were recorded for this clonotype. CDR3 nucleotide sequence: TGTGCCAGCAGTTTATCGGGACTAGCGGGAGTGAATGAGCAGTTCTTC. This translates into CASSLSGLAGVNEQFF. The chain joins TRBV27 to TRBJ2-1; 14 nucleotides agree with TRBD2. V lost 0 bases to trimming and J lost 7 bases; unmatched junction nucleotides: 2. This CDR3 region has 16 residues. Germline V CDR1 and CDR2: MNHEY, SMNVEV (reference sequence).

This clonotype was recorded many times. Here the CDR3 DNA reads TGTGCCAGCAGCCATCTCGGGGGACAAACATTAGATACGCAGTATTTT. Encoded protein: CASSHLGGQTLDTQYF. This chain uses TRBV3-1 with TRBJ2-3, with D perhaps being TRBD1 or TRBD2 (6 bases each). This CDR3 comprises 16 residues. V was pared by 3 bases and J by 5 bases, with 18 bases between. The germline V gene has CDR1 LGHDT and CDR2 YNNKEL (reference sequence).

This clonotype occurred many times. The CDR3 loop is CASSTPRGSGRVYEQYF. CDR3 in DNA: TGTGCCAGCAGCACCCCCCGGGGTAGCGGGAGGGTCTACGAGCAGTACTTC. The genes are TRBV7-2 and TRBJ2-7; 11 bases are shared with TRBD2. The CDR3 has 17 residues. After removal of 5 bases from V and 3 bases from J, the junction contained 12 bases not matched to a gene. Germline V CDR1 and CDR2: SGHTA, FQGNSA. Looking up the rest from reference TRBV7-2 and TRBJ2-7 gives the full variable domain: GAGVSQSPSNKVTEKGKDVELRCDPISGHTALYWYRQSLGQGLEFLIYFQGNSAPDKSGLPSDRFSAERTGGSVSTLTIQRTQQEDSAVYLCASSTPRGSGRVYEQYFGPGTRLTVT.

This clonotype was observed a few times. This rearrangement joins TRBV5-5 to TRBJ2-1; maybe TRBD1 (7 bases). V shed 5 bases and J shed 3 bases, with 21 bases lying between them. Per the germline V gene, CDR1 is SGHKS and CDR2 is YYEKEE (reference sequence). The CDR3 runs to 17 residues. The CDR3: CASSRTAGGILYNEQFF. CDR3 bases: TGTGCCAGCAGTAGGACGGCAGGGGGGATACTCTACAATGAGCAGTTCTTC.

This clonotype was picked up many times. This chain joins TRBV7-3 and TRBJ1-6, with a possible D match to TRBD1 (6 bases). The ends were cut back, 4 bases at V and 6 bases at J, with 13 bases in the middle. Germline assignment: CDR1 SGHTA and CDR2 FQGTGA. The CDR3 is 15 amino acids. The CDR3 loop is CASSSGQLINSPLHF. For the CDR3, the DNA is TGTGCCAGCAGCTCGGGACAACTGATTAATTCACCCCTCCACTTT.

This clonotype was seen many times. V gene TRBV19 combines with J gene TRBJ1-2; D may be TRBD1 (5 bases). With 5 bases removed from V and 2 bases from J, the gap between germline ends came to 9 bases. Germline V gene lookup returns CDR1 LNHDA and CDR2 SQIVND (reference sequence). The CDR3 consists of 13 residues. The CDR3 reads CASSDSANYGYTF. The CDR3, as DNA: TGTGCCAGTAGTGACAGCGCAAACTATGGCTACACCTTC.

On this clonotype itself: This may be a read error: a much more frequent sequence differs by one nucleotide. This rearrangement joins TRBV6-1 to TRBJ2-2; D may match TRBD1 or TRBD2 (6 bases each). V was shortened by 2 bases and J by 2 bases, with 15 bases between the two germline ends. The germline V gene encodes CDR1 MNHNS and CDR2 SASEGT. The CDR3 sequence is 17 residues long. The CDR3, as DNA: TGTGCCAGCAGTGAAACCTTAGGGGGGCTCAACACCGGGGAGCTGTTTTTT. It encodes CASSETLGGLNTGELFF.

The table lists this clonotype with many counts. The genes are TRBV6-1 and TRBJ2-5; D uncertain. This CDR3 comprises 13 residues. Looked up from germline, CDR1 is MNHNS and CDR2 is SASEGT. V gave up 6 bases and J gave up 1 base, with 9 bases separating them. The CDR3 sequence is CASRLDIQETQYF. Here the CDR3 DNA reads TGTGCCAGCAGACTCGACATCCAAGAGACCCAGTACTTC.

The sample holds many counts of this clonotype. V and J are TRBV7-9 and TRBJ2-7; D is unresolved. Germline CDR1 SEHNR, CDR2 FQNEAQ (reference sequence). Trimming shortened V by 5 bases and J by 0 bases, and 11 bases separated the two germline ends. This CDR3 comprises 14 residues. In nucleotides, the CDR3 is TGTGCCAGCAGCCAATGGGGTAGCTCCTACGAGCAGTACTTC. It translates to CASSQWGSSYEQYF.

The sample holds many counts of this clonotype. The chain recombines TRBV2 with TRBJ2-3; 7 bases are a match to TRBD2. Germline assignment: CDR1 SNHLY and CDR2 FYNNEI. The junction had 4 bases not matched to a gene; V was cut back by 4 bases and J by 3 bases. This CDR3 has 14 residues. This CDR3 reads CASSVLAVTDTQYF. Written as DNA, the CDR3 is TGTGCCAGCAGTGTCCTAGCGGTAACAGATACGCAGTATTTT.

Remarks on this clonotype: A far larger clone is only one base removed, so a read error is likely. The chain recombines TRBV6-1 with TRBJ1-2; tentative D call: TRBD1 (5 bases). The CDR3 covers 18 residues. Between the trimmed V and J ends, which lost 8 bases and 5 bases, there was a span of 30 bases. Germline loops: CDR1 MNHNS, CDR2 SASEGT. The CDR3: CASGYNSRAAGTAYGYTF. The CDR3 nucleotides read TGTGCCAGCGGTTACAATAGCAGGGCCGCCGGGACGGCTTATGGCTACACCTTC.

The rearrangement links TRBV12-5 to TRBJ2-1, with TRBD2 matching over 11 bases. J gave up 0 bases and V 0 bases, and 4 bases lay outside the gene matches. Germline V gives CDR1 LGHNT, CDR2 FRNRAP. The CDR3 is 18 residues long. The CDR3, as DNA: TGTGCTAGTGGTTTGGTCGTTAGCGGGAGGGGCTCCTACAATGAGCAGTTCTTC. It specifies CASGLVVSGRGSYNEQFF.

Only a few counts were recorded for this clonotype. This chain joins TRBV20-1 and TRBJ2-1; perhaps TRBD1 as D (7 bases). Germline V lookup: CDR1 DFQATT, CDR2 SNEGSKA (reference sequence). The V end lost 4 bases, the J end lost 7 bases, and 17 bases lay between the germline ends. This CDR3 comprises 14 residues. The CDR3 nucleotides are TGCAGTGCTACCCGGGACTCCAGGGGGAATGAGCAGTTCTTC. This sequence encodes CSATRDSRGNEQFF.

The chain uses TRBV2 and TRBJ1-1; tentatively, D is TRBD1 (5 bases). The V gene's germline CDR1 is SNHLY and CDR2 FYNNEI. Trimming stripped 7 bases from V and 2 bases from J, with 8 bases between. There are 12 residues in the CDR3. This CDR3 reads CASKDSNTEAFF. The CDR3 bases are TGTGCCAGCAAAGACAGTAACACTGAAGCTTTCTTT.

This clonotype has ten or more counts. The chain has TRBV10-2 and TRBJ2-3; tentatively, D is TRBD2 (5 bases). Looked up from germline, CDR1 is WSHSY and CDR2 is SAAADI. This CDR3 has 13 amino acids. Trimming shortened V by 3 bases and J by 6 bases, and 10 bases separated the two germline ends. CDR3 in DNA: TGCGCCAGCAGTGAAACGGGGATGGATACGCAGTATTTT. Its protein is CASSETGMDTQYF.

The V call is TRBV11-2, the J call TRBJ1-2; tentative D call: TRBD1 (5 bases). The germline gives CDR1 SGHAT, CDR2 FQNNGV. This CDR3 region has 13 residues. Trimming removed 5 bases from V and 5 bases from J, with 12 bases in between. CDR3 in DNA: TGTGCCAGCAGCAGGGACGGGGGATATGGCTACACCTTC. It translates to CASSRDGGYGYTF.